The TCR beta chain under discussion was sequenced for a study of cytomegalovirus exposure and HLA in healthy donors (TCRdb year 2017). About the full investigation: An earlier analysis of roughly 630 of the donors reported 250 to 300 Gb of sequence data and approximately 110 million unique TCR beta sequences from about 200 million T cells. An early release covering roughly 640 HLA-typed donors comprised about 320 gigabases of sequencing data and around 86 million unique TCR sequences. Of the 300 to 500 genotyped donors, roughly 76% were placed in the genetic ancestry cluster associated with self-reported Caucasian donors. An earlier analysis of roughly 580 of the donors used high-throughput TCR beta sequencing to judge whether each TCR beta V gene segment behaved as functional or pseudogenic. To predict cytomegalovirus infection status, the study combined high-throughput TCR immunosequencing, statistical association of individual TCRs with disease status, and machine learning. In a later genetic analysis, genome-wide SNP genotypes for about three fifths of the 666 donors were used, and that subset was treated as a discovery cohort. In a later analysis, previously published TCR beta repertoires from 550 to 700 donors were re-analyzed and high-resolution HLA genotyping was added so that TCR occurrence patterns could be studied. A handful of DR-DQ haplotypes were treated as single units for association and clustering because of strong linkage in the cohort. Rather than using new phenotypic data, the later analysis identified candidate immune exposures from TCR beta sequences and from how often those sequences occurred across donors. The number of typed donors differed by locus: 629-630 for A, B, C, DRB1 and DQB1; 522 for DQA1; 606 for DPA1; and roughly 490 for DPB1. The study aimed to test whether cataloging public T cell receptors could reveal signatures of past pathogen exposure. On average, roughly 240,000 unique TCR beta nucleotide sequences were sequenced per donor among more than 350 genotyped donors of the cohort, with around 19% of those sequences being non-productive. Along with the approximately 700-subject first cohort, a separate validation cohort of around 120 different subjects was used. Alongside the repertoire data, information on donor age, sex, ethnicity and CMV serostatus was compiled. The study profiled the T cell repertoires of 500 to 800 subjects by immunosequencing and related them to cytomegalovirus serostatus. HLA typing included class I and class II loci at four-digit resolution. Every repertoire in the discovery cohort had been generated on one and the same sequencing platform. General conclusions and limits of the study: The authors suggested that the approach could potentially be extended to other disease states and immunological phenotypes. Some IMGT-functional V segments, including TRBV6-2 and TRBV6-3, could not be told apart with the 87-base-pair reads, so those segments were excluded. Most CMV-associated TCR beta chains appeared to be HLA-restricted in a later analysis, and the HLA associations seemed to be driven largely by CMV exposure. Because some donors lacked HLA typing at each locus, the association tests relied only on the typed subset. In vitro tests confirmed that three of the cytomegalovirus-associated TCR beta chains recognize cytomegalovirus antigens. In an earlier analysis of some 500 of the donors, most TCR beta V segments were observed in productive rearrangements about 90% or about 30% of the time, broadly matching IMGT annotations. Specific HLA alleles were associated with 18,000 or so TCR beta sequences at a false discovery rate of 0.05 in a later analysis. Correlated functional status among segregating V segments might reflect linkage disequilibrium, but an unknown experimental factor could not be ruled out. Compared with equally common non-associated chains, HLA-associated TCR beta chains in a later analysis were more clonally expanded and had lower generation probabilities. According to a later analysis, TCR association rates differed among HLA loci, with DRB1 alleles showing the most associated TCRs and HLA-C alleles showing the fewest. Over 15 rarely observed V segments, including chromosome 9 orphons, were excluded from the earlier analysis of about 500 of the donors because counts were too low. This cohort had only TCR beta chains sequenced, and the lack of alpha or paired-chain data limited which features could be detected. The study gave a list of about 170 TCR beta chains associated with cytomegalovirus. A further reported finding was that TCR beta sequences accurately predicted the HLA-A and HLA-B alleles for most subjects in the first cohort. A group of highly shared sequence variants was considered likely to be a technical artifact of the sequencing pipeline. While some public TCRs were present in many individuals, most TCR sequences turned up only very rarely across donors. According to a later genetic analysis, donors in an Asian-associated ancestry cluster had fewer N-insertions in productive TCRs than the approximately 650-donor mean. According to a later analysis, parvovirus B19, influenza, CMV and Epstein-Barr virus appeared linked to several top co-occurrence clusters. Immune exposure information for the cohort was limited to CMV serostatus. Cytomegalovirus status was reported to be diagnosed by the classifier with high specificity and sensitivity in both the original and validation cohorts. When HLA alleles, especially DR and DQ, strongly co-occurred, TCR associations were difficult to assign to individual alleles. The presence/absence analyses assumed that sequencing depth was roughly uniform across donors, and that assumption may not be true. V-gene and J-gene trimming of TCR beta chains was associated with a missense DCLRE1C variant in a later genetic analysis, and the association was replicated in an independent cohort.

The protocol used for the library was the immunoSEQ multiplex PCR assay. The multiplex PCR relied on a mix of 60 forward primers for TCR Vbeta segments and 13 reverse primers for TCR Jbeta segments. Amplification of the CDR3 region of rearranged TCR beta genes was performed with a multiplex PCR assay on genomic DNA. Amplified TCR beta libraries were sequenced as 87-base-pair reads on the Illumina HiSeq System. The authors' analysis ran thus. A later analysis tallied 75 million to 85 million unique TCR beta chains across the 700 or so repertoires, and some 10 million of those chains were shared by two or more donors. A nearest-neighbor algorithm error-corrected the raw reads and collapsed the reads into unique sequences, merging closely related sequences to remove PCR and sequencing errors. CDR3 sequences were aligned to IMGT reference sequences to assign V, D and J gene segments. For a sequence to be retained, a match of at least six nucleotides to both a V gene segment and a J gene segment was required. A rearrangement was called productive if the CDR3 had no stop codons and remained in frame with V and J, and every other rearrangement was called non-productive. CDR3 was defined by IMGT convention, running from the second conserved V-encoded cysteine to the conserved J-encoded phenylalanine. In an earlier analysis of more than 550 of the donors, sequences lacking an unambiguous match to a single V gene segment were excluded. In an earlier analysis of approximately 550 of the donors, V segments were called functional above 56.7% productive rearrangements and were called segregating when the between-donor standard deviation exceeded 5%. A statistical classification framework was built to diagnose cytomegalovirus status from the catalog of TCR beta chain sequences. V and J gene assignment, in a later analysis, came from comparing TCR nucleotide sequences with IMGT/GENE-DB human TR gene sequences. Using the TCRdist pipeline, a later analysis assigned CDR3 sequences along with most-parsimonious VDJ recombination scenarios. In a later analysis, each TCR beta chain was defined by its CDR3 amino acid sequence together with its V-gene family, and reads without a unique V-gene family were excluded. A later analysis removed roughly 590 highly shared, low-generation-probability nucleotide sequences to deal with suspected cross-contamination and a sequencing artifact. In a later analysis, a clonal expansion index was calculated for each public chain from normalized within-repertoire ranks of inferred template counts. Generation probabilities in a later analysis came from a VDJ recombination model fitted to out-of-frame rearrangements, and those results were checked against IGoR. Hypergeometric tests were used in a later analysis to score TCR-TCR, TCR-HLA and TCR-CMV co-occurrence, with a repertoire-size bias correction applied to the TCR pairs. To estimate false discovery rates, a later analysis permuted the HLA or CMV assignments 20 times. In a later analysis, co-occurring TCRs were grouped with DBSCAN, and TCRdist sequence similarity was added when clustering was performed within HLA-allele-positive subsets. Co-occurrence clustering excluded repertoires with fewer than 30,000 or more than 120,000 public chains, plus five with anomalous nucleotide sharing. Here the immuneACCESS table is served through TCRdb, limited to in-frame sequences with V and J called. Missing clones are a known gap in these copies; in checked studies unresolved V genes cover under half, and the rest lacks a known reason. From that table come the V and J calls and clone size; the DNA was used to work out D and trimming. Across this sample there are fewer than 200,000 clones, with approximately 86% seen only once. Together, the top ten hold 1.5% of the sample.

For this clone: Its antigen is currently not known. Per-base quality was not reported, and no clone a single base away is much larger than it.

The cohort consisted of 600 or so healthy bone marrow donors. All cohort members were sampled while nominally healthy, although unrecorded immune exposures were likely present. The donor was CMV seronegative and belonged to the group of under 400 seronegative cohort members. A peripheral blood sample was provided by each donor, and peripheral blood mononuclear cells were used for TCR beta sequencing. The Qiagen DNeasy Blood Extraction Kit was used to extract genomic DNA from the blood cell samples. Ends trimmed: V by 4 bases, J by 4 bases; bases unmatched to a gene: 13. Reading the germline V gene gives CDR1 SNHLY and CDR2 FYNNEI. The CDR3 spans 17 residues, from the cysteine through the phenylalanine. The CDR3 DNA has 51 bases and is translated from base 1.

What was sequenced was PBMCs. This receptor chain uses TRBV2 and TRBJ1-2; 9 bases in the junction line up with TRBD1. This sequence originates from a male donor in good health and CMV-seronegative. The bases are TGTGCCAGCAGTGGGTCGGGACAGGGACCAGGGATCTATGGCTACACCTTC. Its protein product is CASSGSGQGPGIYGYTF. Extended through the reference TRBV2 and TRBJ1-2 proteins, this CDR3 yields the full variable domain: EPEVTQTPSHQVTQMGQEVILRCVPISNHLYFYWYRQILGQKVEFLVSFYNNEISEKSEIFDDQFSVERPDGSNFTLKIRSTKLEDSAMYFCASSGSGQGPGIYGYTFGSGTRLTVV.